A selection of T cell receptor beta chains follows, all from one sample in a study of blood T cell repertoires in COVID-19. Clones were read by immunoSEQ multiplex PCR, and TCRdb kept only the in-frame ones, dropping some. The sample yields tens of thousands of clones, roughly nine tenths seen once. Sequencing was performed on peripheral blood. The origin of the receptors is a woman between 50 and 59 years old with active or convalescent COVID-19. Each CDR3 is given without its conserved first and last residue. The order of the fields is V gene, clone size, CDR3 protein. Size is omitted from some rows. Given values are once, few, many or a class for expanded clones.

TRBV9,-,ASSPVIQETQY
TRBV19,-,ASGDRGENGYT
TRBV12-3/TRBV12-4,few,ASTVPARETQY
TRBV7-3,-,ASSRDRETQY
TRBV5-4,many,ASSPGQGASYEQY
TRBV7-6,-,ASSLLAGGGTDTQY
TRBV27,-,ASSLSDTSYEQY
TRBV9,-,ASSALRSSYNEQF
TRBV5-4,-,ASPGNYGYT
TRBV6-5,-,ASTGGGSGHHEQY
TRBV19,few,ASSISQFNTEAF
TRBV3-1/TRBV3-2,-,ASSQEEVNGYT
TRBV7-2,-,ASSLAQQVTEAF
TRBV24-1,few,ATSGSAGRNEQF
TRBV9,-,ASSVDSLQTGTGPSGNTIY
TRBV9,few,ASSVGTFGNTIY
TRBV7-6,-,ASSSDRVNTEAF
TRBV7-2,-,ASSSGTLFEQY
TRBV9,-,ASSAGHSSYNEQF
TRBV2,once,ASRNSFTLAGQETQY
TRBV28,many,ASRRQGGSKTQY
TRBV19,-,ASSINTGYGYT